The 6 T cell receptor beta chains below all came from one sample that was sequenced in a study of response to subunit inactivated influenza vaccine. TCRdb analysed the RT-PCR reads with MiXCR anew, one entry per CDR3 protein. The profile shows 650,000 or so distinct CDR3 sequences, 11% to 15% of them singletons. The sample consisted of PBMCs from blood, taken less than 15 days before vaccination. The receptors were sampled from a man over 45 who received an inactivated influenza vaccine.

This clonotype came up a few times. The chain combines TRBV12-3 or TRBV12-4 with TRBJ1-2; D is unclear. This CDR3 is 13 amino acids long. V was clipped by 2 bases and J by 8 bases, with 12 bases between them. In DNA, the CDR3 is TGTGCCAGCAGTTTAAGGGAGTTTAACGGCTACACCTTC. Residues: CASSLREFNGYTF.

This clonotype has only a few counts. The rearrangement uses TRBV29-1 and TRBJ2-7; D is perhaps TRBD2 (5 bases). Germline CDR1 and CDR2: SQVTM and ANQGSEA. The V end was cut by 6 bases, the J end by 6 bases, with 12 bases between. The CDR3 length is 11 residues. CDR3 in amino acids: CSVSEGPEQYF. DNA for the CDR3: TGCAGCGTCTCCGAGGGCCCCGAGCAGTACTTC.

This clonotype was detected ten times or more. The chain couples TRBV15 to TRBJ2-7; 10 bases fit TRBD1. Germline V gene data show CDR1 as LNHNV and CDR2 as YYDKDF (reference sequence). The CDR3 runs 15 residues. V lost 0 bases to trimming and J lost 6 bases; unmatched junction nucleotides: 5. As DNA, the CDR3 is TGTGCCACCAGCAGAGAGTGGGACAGGGGCCCCGAGCAGTACTTC. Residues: CATSREWDRGPEQYF. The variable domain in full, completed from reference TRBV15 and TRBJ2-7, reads DAMVIQNPRYQVTQFGKPVTLSCSQTLNHNVMYWYQQKSSQAPKLLFHYYDKDFNNEADTPDNFQSRRPNTSFCFLDIRSPGLGDTAMYLCATSREWDRGPEQYFGPGTRLTVT.

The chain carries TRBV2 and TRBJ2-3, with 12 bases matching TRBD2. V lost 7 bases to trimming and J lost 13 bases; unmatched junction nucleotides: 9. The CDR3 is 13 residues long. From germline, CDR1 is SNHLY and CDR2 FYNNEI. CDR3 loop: CASKLASGGVKYF. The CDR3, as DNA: TGTGCCAGCAAACTAGCTAGCGGGGGGGTGAAGTATTTT.

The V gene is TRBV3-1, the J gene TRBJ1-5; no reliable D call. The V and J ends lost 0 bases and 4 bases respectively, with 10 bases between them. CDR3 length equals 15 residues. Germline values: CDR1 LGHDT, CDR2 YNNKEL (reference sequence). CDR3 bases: TGTGCCAGCAGCCAAGATCAAAACCGGAATCAGCCCCAGCATTTT. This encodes CASSQDQNRNQPQHF.

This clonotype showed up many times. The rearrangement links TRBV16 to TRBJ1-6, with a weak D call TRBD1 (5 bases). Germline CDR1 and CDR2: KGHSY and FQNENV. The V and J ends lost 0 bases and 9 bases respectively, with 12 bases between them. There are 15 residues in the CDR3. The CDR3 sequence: CASSQSAPGTSPLHF. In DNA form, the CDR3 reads TGTGCCAGCAGCCAATCTGCCCCCGGGACTTCACCCCTCCACTTT.